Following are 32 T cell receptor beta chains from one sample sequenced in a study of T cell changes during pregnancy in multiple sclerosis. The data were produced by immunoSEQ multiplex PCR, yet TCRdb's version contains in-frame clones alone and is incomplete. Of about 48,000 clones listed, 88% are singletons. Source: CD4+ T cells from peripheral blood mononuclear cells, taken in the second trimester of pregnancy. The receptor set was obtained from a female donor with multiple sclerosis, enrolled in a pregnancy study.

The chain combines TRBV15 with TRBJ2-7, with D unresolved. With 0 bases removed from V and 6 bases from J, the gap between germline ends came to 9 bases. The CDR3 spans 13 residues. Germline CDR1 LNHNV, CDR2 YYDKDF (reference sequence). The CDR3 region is CATSRDGLSEQYF. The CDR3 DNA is TGTGCCACCAGCAGAGATGGGCTTAGCGAGCAGTACTTC. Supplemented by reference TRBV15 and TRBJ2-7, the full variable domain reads DAMVIQNPRYQVTQFGKPVTLSCSQTLNHNVMYWYQQKSSQAPKLLFHYYDKDFNNEADTPDNFQSRRPNTSFCFLDIRSPGLGDTAMYLCATSRDGLSEQYFGPGTRLTVT.

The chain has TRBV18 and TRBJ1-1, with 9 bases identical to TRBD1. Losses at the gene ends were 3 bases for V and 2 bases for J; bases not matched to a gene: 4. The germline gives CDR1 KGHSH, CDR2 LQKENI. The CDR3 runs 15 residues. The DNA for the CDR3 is TGTGCCAGCTCACCCAAACAGGGGGCAAACACTGAAGCTTTCTTT. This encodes CASSPKQGANTEAFF.

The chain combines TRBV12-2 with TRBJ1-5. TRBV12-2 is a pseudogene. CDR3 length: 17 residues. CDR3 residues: CASRLVRPPGFNQPQHF. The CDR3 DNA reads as TGTGCAAGTCGCTTAGTACGCCCCCCCGGGTTTAATCAGCCCCAGCATTTT.

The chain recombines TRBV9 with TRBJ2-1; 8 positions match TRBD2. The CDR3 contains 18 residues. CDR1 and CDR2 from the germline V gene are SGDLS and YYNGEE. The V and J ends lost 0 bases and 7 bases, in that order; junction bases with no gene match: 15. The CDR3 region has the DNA TGTGCCAGCAGCGTAGCGGCCGGGGGCGGGGGGAAAGCGAATGAGCAGTTCTTC. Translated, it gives CASSVAAGGGGKANEQFF.

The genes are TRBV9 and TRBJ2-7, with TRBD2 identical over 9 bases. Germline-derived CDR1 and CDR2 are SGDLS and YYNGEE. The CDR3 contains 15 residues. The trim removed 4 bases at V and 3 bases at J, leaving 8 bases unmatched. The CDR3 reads CASSLFPSGNYEQYF. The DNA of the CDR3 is TGTGCCAGCAGCCTATTTCCTAGCGGGAACTACGAGCAGTACTTC. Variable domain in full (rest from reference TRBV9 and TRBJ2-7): DSGVTQTPKHLITATGQRVTLRCSPRSGDLSVYWYQQSLDQGLQFLIQYYNGEERAKGNILERFSAQQFPDLHSELNLSSLELGDSALYFCASSLFPSGNYEQYFGPGTRLTVT.

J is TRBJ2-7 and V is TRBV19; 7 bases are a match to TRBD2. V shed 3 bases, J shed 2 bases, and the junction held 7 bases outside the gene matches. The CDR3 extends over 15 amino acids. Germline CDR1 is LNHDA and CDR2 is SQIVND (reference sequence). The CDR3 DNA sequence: TGTGCCAGTAGTATGAGGGCTAGCGGAACCTACGAGCAGTACTTC. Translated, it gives CASSMRASGTYEQYF. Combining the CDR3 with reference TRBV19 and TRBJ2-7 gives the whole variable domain DGGITQSPKYLFRKEGQNVTLSCEQNLNHDAMYWYRQDPGQGLRLIYYSQIVNDFQKGDIAEGYSVSREKKESFPLTVTSAQKNPTAFYLCASSMRASGTYEQYFGPGTRLTVT.

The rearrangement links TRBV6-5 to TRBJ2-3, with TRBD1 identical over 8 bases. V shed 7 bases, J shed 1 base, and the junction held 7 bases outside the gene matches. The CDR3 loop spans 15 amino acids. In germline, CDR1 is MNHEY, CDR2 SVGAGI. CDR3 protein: CASNPQGARTDTQYF. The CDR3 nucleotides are TGTGCCAGCAATCCCCAGGGGGCCCGCACAGATACGCAGTATTTT.

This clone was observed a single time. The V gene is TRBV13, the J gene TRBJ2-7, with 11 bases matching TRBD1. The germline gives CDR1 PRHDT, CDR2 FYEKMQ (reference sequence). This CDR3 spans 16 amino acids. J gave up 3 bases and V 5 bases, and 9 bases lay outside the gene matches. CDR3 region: CASSTGSGTGGYEQYF. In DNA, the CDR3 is TGTGCCAGCAGCACCGGGAGCGGGACAGGGGGCTACGAGCAGTACTTC. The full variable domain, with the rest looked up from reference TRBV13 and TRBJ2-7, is AAGVIQSPRHLIKEKRETATLKCYPIPRHDTVYWYQQGPGQDPQFLISFYEKMQSDKGSIPDRFSAQQFSDYHSELNMSSLELGDSALYFCASSTGSGTGGYEQYFGPGTRLTVT.

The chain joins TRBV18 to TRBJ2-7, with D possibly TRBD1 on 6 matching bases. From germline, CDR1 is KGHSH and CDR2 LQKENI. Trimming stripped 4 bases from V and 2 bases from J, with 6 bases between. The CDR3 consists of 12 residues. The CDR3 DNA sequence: TGTGCCAGCTCACAGGGGGCCTACGAGCAGTACTTC. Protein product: CASSQGAYEQYF.

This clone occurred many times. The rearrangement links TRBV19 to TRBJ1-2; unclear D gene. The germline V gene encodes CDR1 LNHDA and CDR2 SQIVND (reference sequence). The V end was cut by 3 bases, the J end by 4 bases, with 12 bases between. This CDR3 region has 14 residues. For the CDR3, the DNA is TGTGCCAGTAGTATTGAGGTCGACTTCTATGGCTACACCTTC. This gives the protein CASSIEVDFYGYTF.

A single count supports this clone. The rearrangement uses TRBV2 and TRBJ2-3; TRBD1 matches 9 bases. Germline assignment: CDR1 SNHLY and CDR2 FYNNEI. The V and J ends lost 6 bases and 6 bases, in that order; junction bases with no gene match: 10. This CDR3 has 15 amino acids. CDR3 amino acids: CASRITGTGHDTQYF. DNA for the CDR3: TGTGCCAGCAGGATCACCGGGACAGGGCACGATACGCAGTATTTT.

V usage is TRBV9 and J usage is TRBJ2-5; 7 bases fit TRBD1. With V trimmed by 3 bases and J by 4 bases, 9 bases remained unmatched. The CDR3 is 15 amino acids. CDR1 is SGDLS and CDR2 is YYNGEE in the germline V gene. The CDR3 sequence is CASSARTGLGETQYF. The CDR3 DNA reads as TGTGCCAGCAGCGCTCGGACAGGCCTGGGAGAGACCCAGTACTTC.

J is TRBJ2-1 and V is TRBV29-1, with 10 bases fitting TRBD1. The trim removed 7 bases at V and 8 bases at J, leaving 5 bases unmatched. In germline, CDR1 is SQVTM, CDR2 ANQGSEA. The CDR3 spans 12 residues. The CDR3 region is CSGGQGFDEQFF. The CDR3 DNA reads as TGCAGCGGGGGACAGGGGTTCGATGAGCAGTTCTTC.

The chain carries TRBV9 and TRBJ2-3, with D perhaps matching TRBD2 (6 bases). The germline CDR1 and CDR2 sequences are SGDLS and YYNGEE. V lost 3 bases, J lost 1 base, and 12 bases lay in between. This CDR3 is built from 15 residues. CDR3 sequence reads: CASSGASSGTDTQYF. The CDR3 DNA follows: TGTGCCAGCAGCGGAGCCTCTAGCGGCACAGATACGCAGTATTTT.

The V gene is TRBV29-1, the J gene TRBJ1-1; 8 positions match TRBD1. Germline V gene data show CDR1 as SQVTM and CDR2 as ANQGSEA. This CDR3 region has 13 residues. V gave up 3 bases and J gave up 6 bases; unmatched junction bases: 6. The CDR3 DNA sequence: TGCAGCGTTGATGAGGGACAGGATGCTGAAGCTTTCTTT. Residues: CSVDEGQDAEAFF.

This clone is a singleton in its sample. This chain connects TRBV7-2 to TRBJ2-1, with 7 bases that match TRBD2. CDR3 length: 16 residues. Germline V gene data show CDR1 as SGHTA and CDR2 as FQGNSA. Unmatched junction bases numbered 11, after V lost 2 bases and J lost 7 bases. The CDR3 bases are TGTGCCAGCAGCTTAAACTGGTGGGAGGGCCGGAATGAGCAGTTCTTC. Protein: CASSLNWWEGRNEQFF.

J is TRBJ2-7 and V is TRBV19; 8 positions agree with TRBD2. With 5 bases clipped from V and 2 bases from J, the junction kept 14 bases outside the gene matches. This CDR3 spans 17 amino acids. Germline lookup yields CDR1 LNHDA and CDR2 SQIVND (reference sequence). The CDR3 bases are TGTGCCAGTAGTGGACAAAAGGGCGGGAGGAGTCCCTACGAGCAGTACTTC. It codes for CASSGQKGGRSPYEQYF.

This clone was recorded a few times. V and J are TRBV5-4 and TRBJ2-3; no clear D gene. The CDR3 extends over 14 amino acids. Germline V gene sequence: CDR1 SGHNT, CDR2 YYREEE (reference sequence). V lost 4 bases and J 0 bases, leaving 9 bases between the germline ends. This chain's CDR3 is CASSPSRSTDTQYF. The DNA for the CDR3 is TGTGCCAGCAGCCCCTCCCGGAGCACAGATACGCAGTATTTT.

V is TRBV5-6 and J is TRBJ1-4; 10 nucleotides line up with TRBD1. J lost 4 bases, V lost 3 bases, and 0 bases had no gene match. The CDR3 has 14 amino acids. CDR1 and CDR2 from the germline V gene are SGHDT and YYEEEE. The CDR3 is CASSWTGGNEKLFF. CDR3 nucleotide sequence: TGTGCCAGCAGCTGGACAGGGGGTAATGAAAAACTGTTTTTT. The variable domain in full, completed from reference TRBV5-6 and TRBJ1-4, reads DAGVTQSPTHLIKTRGQQVTLRCSPKSGHDTVSWYQQALGQGPQFIFQYYEEEERQRGNFPDRFSGHQFPNYSSELNVNALLLGDSALYLCASSWTGGNEKLFFGSGTQLSVL.

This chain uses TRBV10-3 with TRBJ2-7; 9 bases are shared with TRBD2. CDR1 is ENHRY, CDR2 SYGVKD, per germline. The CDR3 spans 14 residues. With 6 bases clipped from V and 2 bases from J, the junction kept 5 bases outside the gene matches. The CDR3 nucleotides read TGTGCCATCAGGCCGACTAGCGGAACCTACGAGCAGTACTTC. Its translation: CAIRPTSGTYEQYF.

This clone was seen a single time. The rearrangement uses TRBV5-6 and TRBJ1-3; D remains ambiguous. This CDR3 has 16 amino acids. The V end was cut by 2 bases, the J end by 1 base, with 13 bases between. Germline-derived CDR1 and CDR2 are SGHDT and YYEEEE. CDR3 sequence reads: CASSFPVLTSGNTIYF. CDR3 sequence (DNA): TGTGCCAGCAGCTTTCCGGTTCTTACTTCTGGAAACACCATATATTTT.

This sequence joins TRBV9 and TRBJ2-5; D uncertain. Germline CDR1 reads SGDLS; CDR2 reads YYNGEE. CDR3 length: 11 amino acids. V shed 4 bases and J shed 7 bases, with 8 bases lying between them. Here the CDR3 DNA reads TGTGCCAGCAGCCCAGGCGTGACCCAGTACTTC. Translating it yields CASSPGVTQYF.

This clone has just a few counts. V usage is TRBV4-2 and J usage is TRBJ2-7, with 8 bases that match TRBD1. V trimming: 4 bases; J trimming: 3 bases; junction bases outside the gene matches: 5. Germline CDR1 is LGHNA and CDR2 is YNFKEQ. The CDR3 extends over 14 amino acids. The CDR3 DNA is TGTGCCAGCAGCCCGGTAGGACAGGGCTACGAGCAGTACTTC. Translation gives CASSPVGQGYEQYF.

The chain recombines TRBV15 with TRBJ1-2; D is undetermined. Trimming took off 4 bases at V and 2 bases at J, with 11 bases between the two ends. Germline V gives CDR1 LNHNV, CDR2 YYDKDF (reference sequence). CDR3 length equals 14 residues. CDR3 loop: CATSIPEKNYGYTF. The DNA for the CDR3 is TGTGCCACCAGCATTCCAGAAAAAAACTATGGCTACACCTTC.

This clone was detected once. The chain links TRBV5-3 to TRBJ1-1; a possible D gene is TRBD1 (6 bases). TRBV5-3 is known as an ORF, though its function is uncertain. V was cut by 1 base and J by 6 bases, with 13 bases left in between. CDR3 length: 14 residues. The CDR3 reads CARSLLGGTSEAFF. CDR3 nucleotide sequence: TGTGCCAGAAGCTTGTTAGGGGGAACTTCTGAAGCTTTCTTT.

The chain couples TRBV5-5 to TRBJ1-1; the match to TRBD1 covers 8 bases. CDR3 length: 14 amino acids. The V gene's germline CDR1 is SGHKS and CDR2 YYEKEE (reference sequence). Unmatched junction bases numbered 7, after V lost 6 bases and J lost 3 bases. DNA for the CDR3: TGTGCCAGCACCCCCAGACAGGGGCACACTGAAGCTTTCTTT. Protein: CASTPRQGHTEAFF.

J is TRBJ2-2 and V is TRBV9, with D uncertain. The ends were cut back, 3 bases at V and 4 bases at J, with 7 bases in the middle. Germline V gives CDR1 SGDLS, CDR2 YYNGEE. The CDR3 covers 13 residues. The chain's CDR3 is CASSAATTGELFF. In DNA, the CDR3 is TGTGCCAGCAGCGCCGCTACCACCGGGGAGCTGTTTTTT.

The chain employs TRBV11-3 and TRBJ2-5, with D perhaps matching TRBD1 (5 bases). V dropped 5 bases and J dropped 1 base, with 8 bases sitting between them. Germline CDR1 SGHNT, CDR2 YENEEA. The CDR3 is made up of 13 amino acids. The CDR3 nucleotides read TGTGCCAGCAGCATAGGGGCCCAAGAGACCCAGTACTTC. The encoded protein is CASSIGAQETQYF.

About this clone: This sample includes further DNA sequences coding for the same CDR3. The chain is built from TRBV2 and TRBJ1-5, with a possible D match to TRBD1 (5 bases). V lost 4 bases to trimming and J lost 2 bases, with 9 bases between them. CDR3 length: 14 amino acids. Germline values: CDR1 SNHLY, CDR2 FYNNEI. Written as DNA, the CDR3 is TGTGCCAGCAGTGCCCGGGGGGGCAATCAGCCCCAGCATTTT. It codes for CASSARGGNQPQHF.

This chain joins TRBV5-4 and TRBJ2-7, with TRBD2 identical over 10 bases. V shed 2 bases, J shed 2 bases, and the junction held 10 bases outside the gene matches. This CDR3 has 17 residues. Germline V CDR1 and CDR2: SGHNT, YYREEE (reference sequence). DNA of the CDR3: TGTGCCAGCAGCTTTAGAGTCGGACTAGCGGTTACCTACGAGCAGTACTTC. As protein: CASSFRVGLAVTYEQYF.

The CDR3 here is CASSLLSVQGGTEAFF. The CDR3 bases are TGTGCCAGCAGCTTATTATCAGTACAGGGCGGCACTGAAGCTTTCTTT. The chain combines TRBV7-2 with TRBJ1-1, with D tentatively TRBD1 (6 bases). Germline loops: CDR1 SGHTA, CDR2 FQGNSA. The CDR3 spans 16 residues. V dropped 2 bases and J dropped 4 bases, with 17 bases sitting between them.

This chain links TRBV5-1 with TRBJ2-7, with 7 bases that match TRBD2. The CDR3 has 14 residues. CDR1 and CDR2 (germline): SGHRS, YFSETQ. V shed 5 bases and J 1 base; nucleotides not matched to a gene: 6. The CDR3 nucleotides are TGCGCCAGCAGACTAAGCGGGACTTCCTACGAGCAGTACTTC. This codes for CASRLSGTSYEQYF.